The present entry profiles one T cell receptor beta chain with its context. Its antigen is not known. The CDR3 runs 13 residues. Germline CDR1 is SGHRS and CDR2 is YFSETQ. V was cut by 6 bases and J by 4 bases, with 13 bases left in between. Measured with immunoSEQ multiplex PCR; TCRdb has only the in-frame clones, and not every one. The sample includes over 60,000 clones, nearly 96% seen only once; the top ten take roughly 4.3%. The data were obtained in a study of cytomegalovirus exposure and HLA in healthy donors. The wider study: The approximately 120 validation repertoires used the same platform as the 650 to 800 first-cohort repertoires, a later analysis reported.

Broader study findings: According to the study, 150 to 200 TCR beta chains were cytomegalovirus-associated. Reported results showed that the classifier diagnosed cytomegalovirus status with high specificity and sensitivity.

The approximately 120-subject validation cohort, separate from the 666-subject first cohort, included the donors. The rearrangement joins TRBV5-1 to TRBJ2-5, with D perhaps matching TRBD1 (6 bases). The clonotype was recovered from a woman aged 18-29 years in good health and CMV-seropositive. Sequencing input: PBMCs. The CDR3 DNA follows: TGCGCCAGCACCCACAGGGATGGAGAGACCCAGTACTTC. This sequence encodes CASTHRDGETQYF.